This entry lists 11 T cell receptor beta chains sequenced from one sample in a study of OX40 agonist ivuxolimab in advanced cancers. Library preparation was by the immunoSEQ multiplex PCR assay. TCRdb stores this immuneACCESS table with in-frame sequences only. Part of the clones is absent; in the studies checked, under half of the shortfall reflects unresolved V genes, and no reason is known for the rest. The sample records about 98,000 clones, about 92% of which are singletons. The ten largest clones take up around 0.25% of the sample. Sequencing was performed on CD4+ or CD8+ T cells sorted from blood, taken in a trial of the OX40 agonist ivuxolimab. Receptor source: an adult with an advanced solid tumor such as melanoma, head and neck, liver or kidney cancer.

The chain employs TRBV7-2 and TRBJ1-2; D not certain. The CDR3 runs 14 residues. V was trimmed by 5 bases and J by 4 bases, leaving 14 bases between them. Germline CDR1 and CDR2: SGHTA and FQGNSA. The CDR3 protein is CASSPRISSYGYTF. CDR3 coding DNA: TGTGCCAGCAGCCCGAGGATTTCTTCCTATGGCTACACCTTC.

The CDR3 loop is CASSSTGLAGNEQFF. In DNA, the CDR3 is TGCGCCAGCAGCTCTACCGGACTAGCGGGTAATGAGCAGTTCTTC. V is TRBV5-1 and J is TRBJ2-1, with 11 bases identical to TRBD2. CDR1 and CDR2 (germline): SGHRS, YFSETQ. Trimming took 3 bases from V and 7 from J; bases not matched to a gene: 6. CDR3 length: 15 residues.

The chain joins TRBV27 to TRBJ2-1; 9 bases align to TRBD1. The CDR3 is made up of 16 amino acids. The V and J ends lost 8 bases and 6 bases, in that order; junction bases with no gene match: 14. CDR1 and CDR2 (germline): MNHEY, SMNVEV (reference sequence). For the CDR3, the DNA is TGTGCCAGCGTCGACCTCCGGGGACAGGGTTTCAATGAGCAGTTCTTC. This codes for CASVDLRGQGFNEQFF.

CDR3 loop: CASSLPASGNTIYF. CDR3 in DNA: TGTGCCAGCAGTTTGCCAGCCTCTGGAAACACCATATATTTT. The gene calls are TRBV6-6 and TRBJ1-3; no clear D gene. CDR3 length: 14 residues. CDR1 MNHNY and CDR2 SVGAGI come from the germline V gene (reference sequence). V shed 4 bases and J shed 0 bases, with 7 bases lying between them.

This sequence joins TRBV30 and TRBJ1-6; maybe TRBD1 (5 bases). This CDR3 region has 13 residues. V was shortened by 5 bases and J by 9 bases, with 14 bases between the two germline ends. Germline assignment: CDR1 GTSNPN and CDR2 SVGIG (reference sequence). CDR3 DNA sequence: TGTGCCTGGGGGGCTGGGTGGAGTTCACCCCTCCACTTT. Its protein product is CAWGAGWSSPLHF. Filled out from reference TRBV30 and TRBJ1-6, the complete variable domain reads SQTIHQWPATLVQPVGSPLSLECTVEGTSNPNLYWYRQAAGRGLQLLFYSVGIGQISSEVPQNLSASRPQDRQFILSSKKLLLSDSGFYLCAWGAGWSSPLHFGNGTRLTVT.

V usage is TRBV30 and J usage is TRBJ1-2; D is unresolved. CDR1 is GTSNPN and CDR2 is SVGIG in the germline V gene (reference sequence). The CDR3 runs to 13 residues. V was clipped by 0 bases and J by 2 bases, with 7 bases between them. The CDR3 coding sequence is TGTGCCTGGAGTGTATCGGGAAACTATGGCTACACCTTC. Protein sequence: CAWSVSGNYGYTF.

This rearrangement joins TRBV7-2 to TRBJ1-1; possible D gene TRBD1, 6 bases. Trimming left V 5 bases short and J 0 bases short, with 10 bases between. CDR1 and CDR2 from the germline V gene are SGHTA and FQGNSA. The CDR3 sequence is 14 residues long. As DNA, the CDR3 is TGTGCCAGCAGCGACAGGCCGATGAACACTGAAGCTTTCTTT. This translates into CASSDRPMNTEAFF.

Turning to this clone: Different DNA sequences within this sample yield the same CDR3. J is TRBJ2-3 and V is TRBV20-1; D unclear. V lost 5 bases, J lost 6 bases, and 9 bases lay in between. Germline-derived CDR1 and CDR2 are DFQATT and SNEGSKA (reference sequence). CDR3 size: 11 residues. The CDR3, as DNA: TGCAGTGCTTCTAGGTCGGATACGCAGTATTTT. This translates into CSASRSDTQYF.

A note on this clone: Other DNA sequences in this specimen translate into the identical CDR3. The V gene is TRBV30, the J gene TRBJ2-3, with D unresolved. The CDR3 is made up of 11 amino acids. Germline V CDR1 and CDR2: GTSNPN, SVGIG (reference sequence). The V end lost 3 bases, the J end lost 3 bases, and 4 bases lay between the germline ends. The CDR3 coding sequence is TGTGCCTGGAGCGTTACAGATACGCAGTATTTT. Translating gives CAWSVTDTQYF.

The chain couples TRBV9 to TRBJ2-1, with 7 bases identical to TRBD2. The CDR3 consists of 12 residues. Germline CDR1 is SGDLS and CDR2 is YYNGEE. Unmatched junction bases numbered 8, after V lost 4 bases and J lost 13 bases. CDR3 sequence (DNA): TGTGCCAGCAGCTGGGCGGGAGAGGCTCAGTTCTTC. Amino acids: CASSWAGEAQFF.

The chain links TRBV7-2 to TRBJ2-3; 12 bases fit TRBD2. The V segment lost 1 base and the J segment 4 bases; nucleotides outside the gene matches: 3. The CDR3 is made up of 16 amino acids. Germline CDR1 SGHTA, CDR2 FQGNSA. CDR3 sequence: CASSLELAGGADTQYF. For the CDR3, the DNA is TGTGCCAGCAGCTTAGAGCTAGCGGGAGGGGCAGATACGCAGTATTTT. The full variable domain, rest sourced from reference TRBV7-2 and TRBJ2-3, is GAGVSQSPSNKVTEKGKDVELRCDPISGHTALYWYRQSLGQGLEFLIYFQGNSAPDKSGLPSDRFSAERTGGSVSTLTIQRTQQEDSAVYLCASSLELAGGADTQYFGPGTRLTVL.